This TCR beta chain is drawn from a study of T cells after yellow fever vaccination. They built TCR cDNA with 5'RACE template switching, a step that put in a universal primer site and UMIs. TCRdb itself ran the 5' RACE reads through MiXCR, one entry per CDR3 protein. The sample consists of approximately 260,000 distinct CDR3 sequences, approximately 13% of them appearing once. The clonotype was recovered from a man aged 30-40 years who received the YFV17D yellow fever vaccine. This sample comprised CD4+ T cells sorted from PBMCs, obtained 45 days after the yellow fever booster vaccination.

For the CDR3, the DNA is TGTGCCAGCAGCAAACCCCGGGGACAGGGGCCCTACGAGCAGTACTTC. This encodes CASSKPRGQGPYEQYF. The chain couples TRBV21-1 to TRBJ2-7; TRBD1, as called in the table, went unchecked against the DNA. TRBV21-1 is deemed a pseudogene. This CDR3 comprises 16 residues.